What follows are 21 T cell receptor beta chains derived from one specimen sequenced in a study of T cell changes during pregnancy in multiple sclerosis. Here immunoSEQ multiplex PCR was the method, and the copy in TCRdb shows in-frame clones only, minus some. Of tens of thousands of clones listed, 85% to 95% are singletons. This specimen was CD4+ T cells from peripheral blood mononuclear cells, taken in the second trimester of pregnancy. The receptors derive from a female donor in good health, enrolled as a control in a pregnancy study.

The chain couples TRBV5-1 to TRBJ1-1, with D perhaps TRBD1 (5 bases). Germline CDR1 and CDR2: SGHRS and YFSETQ. CDR3 length: 14 amino acids. V was pared by 0 bases and J by 7 bases, with 13 bases between. The CDR3: CASSLVVQGGEAFF. The CDR3 nucleotides read TGCGCCAGCAGCTTGGTGGTTCAGGGTGGTGAAGCTTTCTTT.

This clone was picked up one time. V and J are TRBV11-3 and TRBJ2-7; 13 bases are shared with TRBD2. This CDR3 has 15 amino acids. Germline trimming cut 3 bases from V and 2 bases from J; bases unmatched to any gene: 1. Per germline, CDR1 SGHNT and CDR2 YENEEA. The CDR3 protein is CASSFGTSGTYEQYF. CDR3 DNA sequence: TGTGCCAGCAGCTTCGGGACTAGCGGGACCTACGAGCAGTACTTC.

The chain links TRBV7-2 to TRBJ2-1, with 8 bases aligning to TRBD1. Unmatched junction bases numbered 6, after V lost 6 bases and J lost 2 bases. Germline-derived CDR1 and CDR2 are SGHTA and FQGNSA. This CDR3 region has 15 residues. The CDR3 coding sequence is TGTGCCAGCAGGTTCGACAGGGGCGCCTACAATGAGCAGTTCTTC. This sequence encodes CASRFDRGAYNEQFF.

This rearrangement joins TRBV27 to TRBJ1-6, with D hard to call. Germline CDR1 MNHEY, CDR2 SMNVEV (reference sequence). This CDR3 is 14 amino acids long. V lost 10 bases, J lost 5 bases, and 15 bases lay in between. The CDR3 reads CATSQLVHNSPLHF. The CDR3 bases are TGTGCCACTAGCCAACTCGTCCATAATTCACCCCTCCACTTT.

The chain combines TRBV6-5 with TRBJ1-4; 9 bases fit TRBD1. This CDR3 comprises 14 residues. With V trimmed by 6 bases and J by 8 bases, 7 bases remained unmatched. Germline loops: CDR1 MNHEY, CDR2 SVGAGI. CDR3 loop: CASSRTGEGEKLFF. CDR3 nucleotide sequence: TGTGCCAGCAGCCGGACAGGGGAAGGCGAAAAACTGTTTTTT.

The chain links TRBV29-1 to TRBJ2-5, with D maybe TRBD2 (5 bases). The CDR3 has 12 amino acids. Per germline, CDR1 SQVTM and CDR2 ANQGSEA. V lost 7 bases and J lost 5, with 14 bases in between. CDR3 loop: CSAAASGETQYF. In DNA, the CDR3 is TGCAGCGCCGCCGCGTCGGGGGAGACCCAGTACTTC.

The chain combines TRBV9 with TRBJ2-2, with 13 bases that match TRBD2. V shed 4 bases and J 0 bases; nucleotides not matched to a gene: 3. This CDR3 spans 17 amino acids. Looked up from germline, CDR1 is SGDLS and CDR2 is YYNGEE. CDR3: CASSLTSGRANTGELFF. CDR3 coding DNA: TGTGCCAGCAGCTTAACTAGCGGGAGGGCGAACACCGGGGAGCTGTTTTTT.

Only one count was recorded for this clone. The V and J genes are TRBV7-9 and TRBJ2-6; D gene unclear. Deletions cut 1 base from V and 0 bases from J, with 10 bases between. This CDR3 has 17 residues. CDR1 and CDR2 from the germline V gene are SEHNR and FQNEAQ (reference sequence). The CDR3 is CASSLVEAYSGANVLTF. The CDR3, as DNA: TGTGCCAGCAGCTTAGTAGAGGCGTACTCTGGGGCCAACGTCCTGACTTTC.

The CDR3 spells CASSLTSDYEQYF. The CDR3 DNA reads as TGTGCCAGCAGTTTAACTAGCGACTACGAGCAGTACTTC. This chain links TRBV28 with TRBJ2-7; 7 bases match TRBD2. The germline V gene has CDR1 MDHEN and CDR2 SYDVKM. This CDR3 is 13 amino acids long. V was pared by 2 bases and J by 3 bases, with 1 base of the junction left unmatched.

The rearrangement links TRBV7-9 to TRBJ1-2; D may be TRBD1 (6 bases). V dropped 5 bases and J dropped 2 bases, with 15 bases sitting between them. From germline, CDR1 is SEHNR and CDR2 FQNEAQ (reference sequence). The CDR3 is 15 residues long. The CDR3 reads CASSPNPGHNYGYTF. The CDR3 DNA sequence: TGTGCCAGCAGCCCCAACCCGGGACACAACTATGGCTACACCTTC.

The chain couples TRBV7-8 to TRBJ2-7, with 7 nucleotides matching TRBD2. The CDR3 sequence is 13 residues long. CDR1 and CDR2 from the germline V gene are SGHVS and FQNEAQ. Germline trimming cut 6 bases from V and 3 bases from J; bases unmatched to any gene: 5. The CDR3 loop is CASSSGGGYEQYF. The CDR3 DNA is TGTGCCAGCAGTTCGGGGGGTGGCTACGAGCAGTACTTC.

The chain has TRBV6-5 and TRBJ1-5, with 8 bases matching TRBD1. V lost 2 bases and J lost 11; bases outside the gene matches: 5. Germline loops: CDR1 MNHEY, CDR2 SVGAGI. This CDR3 comprises 13 residues. CDR3 coding DNA: TGTGCCAGCAGTTACGGACAGGGAAGGACCCAGCATTTT. As protein: CASSYGQGRTQHF.

V is TRBV25-1 and J is TRBJ1-4; D is undetermined. V lost 4 bases and J 11 bases, leaving 14 bases between the germline ends. The CDR3 covers 13 residues. Germline CDR1 is MGHDK and CDR2 is SYGVNS. Here the CDR3 DNA reads TGTGCCAGCAGTGCTACCGGGGTTCGTAAACTGTTTTTT. Translating gives CASSATGVRKLFF.

The chain has TRBV9 and TRBJ2-1; 9 bases are a match to TRBD2. Germline CDR1 reads SGDLS; CDR2 reads YYNGEE. This CDR3 has 14 residues. V was clipped by 0 bases and J by 6 bases; unmatched bases: 1. Here the CDR3 reads CASSVGGGVNEQFF. For the CDR3, the DNA is TGTGCCAGCAGCGTAGGCGGGGGGGTCAATGAGCAGTTCTTC. The full variable domain, with the rest looked up from reference TRBV9 and TRBJ2-1, is DSGVTQTPKHLITATGQRVTLRCSPRSGDLSVYWYQQSLDQGLQFLIQYYNGEERAKGNILERFSAQQFPDLHSELNLSSLELGDSALYFCASSVGGGVNEQFFGPGTRLTVL.

The chain is built from TRBV4-1 and TRBJ1-4; 7 positions agree with TRBD1. The CDR3 length is 15 residues. The ends lost 4 bases at V and 2 bases at J; junction bases unmatched: 4. Germline CDR1 MGHRA, CDR2 YSYEKL. In nucleotides, the CDR3 is TGCGCCAGCAGCCTTCCGGGACAGACTAATGAAAAACTGTTTTTT. This translates into CASSLPGQTNEKLFF.

This chain links TRBV4-1 with TRBJ1-3, with TRBD1 identical over 7 bases. V shed 5 bases and J 8 bases; nucleotides not matched to a gene: 15. Germline lookup yields CDR1 MGHRA and CDR2 YSYEKL. The CDR3 has 16 amino acids. CDR3 amino acids: CASSEGAGPFADTIYF. The DNA of the CDR3 is TGCGCCAGCAGCGAGGGGGCAGGCCCCTTCGCGGACACCATATATTTT.

The chain is built from TRBV27 and TRBJ2-3; TRBD2 agrees at 7 bases. The germline V gene encodes CDR1 MNHEY and CDR2 SMNVEV (reference sequence). V lost 4 bases and J lost 2; bases outside the gene matches: 6. This CDR3 region has 15 residues. The CDR3 region is CASSSYSGDTDTQYF. The CDR3 coding sequence is TGTGCCAGCAGTTCCTACAGCGGGGACACAGATACGCAGTATTTT.

V is TRBV2 and J is TRBJ1-5, with D perhaps matching TRBD1 (6 bases). Germline lookup yields CDR1 SNHLY and CDR2 FYNNEI. The V end was cut by 6 bases, the J end by 5 bases, with 17 bases between. The CDR3 covers 15 residues. The CDR3 region is CASRGTGSVDQPQHF. The CDR3 DNA follows: TGTGCCAGCAGGGGCACAGGGTCCGTTGATCAGCCCCAGCATTTT. Based on the CDR3 plus reference TRBV2 and TRBJ1-5, the full variable domain is EPEVTQTPSHQVTQMGQEVILRCVPISNHLYFYWYRQILGQKVEFLVSFYNNEISEKSEIFDDQFSVERPDGSNFTLKIRSTKLEDSAMYFCASRGTGSVDQPQHFGDGTRLSIL.

This clone was seen more than once but under ten times. This chain links TRBV20-1 with TRBJ1-5, with unresolved D. This CDR3 contains 10 residues. V gave up 6 bases and J gave up 5 bases, with 5 bases separating them. The germline V gene encodes CDR1 DFQATT and CDR2 SNEGSKA (reference sequence). CDR3 DNA: TGCAGTGCCCCTCATCAGCCCCAGCATTTT. Protein: CSAPHQPQHF.

CDR3 protein: CASSPGVWNTEAFF. The CDR3 DNA follows: TGTGCCAGCTCACCGGGCGTATGGAACACTGAAGCTTTCTTT. The J gene is TRBJ1-1, the V gene TRBV18; D remains ambiguous. V shed 3 bases and J shed 1 base, with 9 bases lying between them. This CDR3 spans 14 amino acids. Germline CDR1 and CDR2: KGHSH and LQKENI.

The chain couples TRBV2 to TRBJ1-5; TRBD1 matches at 7 bases. The length of the CDR3 is 14 residues. V lost 4 bases to trimming and J lost 4 bases; unmatched junction nucleotides: 4. From germline, CDR1 is SNHLY and CDR2 FYNNEI. CDR3 protein: CASSGTGKNQPQHF. The CDR3, as DNA: TGTGCCAGCAGTGGGACAGGTAAAAATCAGCCCCAGCATTTT.